Presented here are 5 T cell receptor beta chains from one specimen sequenced in a study of T cell repertoires in cytomegalovirus infection. TCRdb processed the reads anew with MiXCR; each CDR3 protein has one entry. Counted here are more than 110,000 distinct CDR3 sequences, 32% occurring once; the ten biggest clones make up around 50%. Their antigens are not known. This specimen consisted of CD8+ T cells from cultured PBMCs, obtained from culture after CMV antigen stimulation. These receptors were taken from a human donor in good health (CMV status not recorded). Some clones in this sample may be carry-over from other donors' samples.

This rearrangement joins TRBV24-1 to TRBJ2-1; D gene ambiguous. Trimming removed 4 bases from V and 4 bases from J, with 10 bases in between. Germline lookup yields CDR1 KGHDR and CDR2 SFDVKD. CDR3 length equals 14 residues. This chain's CDR3 is CATSEKNAYNEQFF. CDR3 DNA sequence: TGTGCCACCAGTGAGAAAAACGCATACAATGAGCAGTTCTTC.

The V and J genes are TRBV28 and TRBJ2-2, with a tentative D call TRBD1 (5 bases). The CDR3 length is 15 residues. V shed 1 base and J shed 3 bases, with 9 bases lying between them. Germline assignment: CDR1 MDHEN and CDR2 SYDVKM. CDR3 DNA sequence: TGTGCCAGCAGTTTATCCCAGGGTGACACCGGGGAGCTGTTTTTT. Translation gives CASSLSQGDTGELFF.

The gene calls are TRBV19 and TRBJ1-1; D gene uncertain. Germline V lookup: CDR1 LNHDA, CDR2 SQIVND (reference sequence). This CDR3 comprises 12 residues. Trimming left V 4 bases short and J 12 bases short, with 15 bases between. The CDR3 spells CASSNSFVVPFF. For the CDR3, the DNA is TGTGCCAGTAGTAACAGTTTCGTCGTGCCTTTCTTT. Complete variable domain (other parts from reference TRBV19 and TRBJ1-1): DGGITQSPKYLFRKEGQNVTLSCEQNLNHDAMYWYRQDPGQGLRLIYYSQIVNDFQKGDIAEGYSVSREKKESFPLTVTSAQKNPTAFYLCASSNSFVVPFFGQGTRLTVV.

The chain links TRBV12-3 or TRBV12-4 to TRBJ1-5; TRBD1 is a possible D gene (5 bases). V shed 6 bases and J shed 3 bases, with 12 bases lying between them. The CDR3 loop spans 14 amino acids. The CDR3 coding sequence is TGTGCCAGCAGGGCCATGGGGGACAATCAGCCCCAGCATTTT. Its translation is CASRAMGDNQPQHF.

In its sample, this clonotype was seen once. The chain carries TRBV3-1 and TRBJ2-2, with D perhaps TRBD1 or TRBD2 (5 bases each). Germline CDR1 and CDR2: LGHDT and YNNKEL (reference sequence). The length of the CDR3 is 15 residues. V was pared by 1 base and J by 4 bases, with 10 bases between. CDR3 in amino acids: CASSQGARGTGELFF. The CDR3 DNA is TGTGCCAGCAGCCAAGGGGCGAGGGGCACCGGGGAGCTGTTTTTT.